The 19 T cell receptor beta chains presented below share a single source sample, sequenced in a study of T cell responses to AZD1222 COVID-19 vaccine. The data were produced by immunoSEQ multiplex PCR, yet TCRdb's version contains in-frame clones alone and is incomplete. The sample has roughly 80,000 clones; 85% to 90% are singletons. This material consisted of peripheral blood, taken 28 days after the second AZD1222 dose. The receptors shown here come from an adult who received the AZD1222 COVID-19 vaccine.

V gene TRBV18 combines with J gene TRBJ1-1; no definite D call. The CDR3 runs to 15 residues. V lost 2 bases to trimming and J lost 3 bases, with 13 bases between them. Germline CDR1 reads KGHSH; CDR2 reads LQKENI. This CDR3 is CASSPYEGQDTEAFF. CDR3 DNA sequence: TGTGCCAGCTCACCATACGAGGGTCAGGACACTGAAGCTTTCTTT.

V and J are TRBV30 and TRBJ1-3; no definite D call. The CDR3 totals 15 residues. Trimming left V 6 bases short and J 0 bases short, with 15 bases between. CDR1 and CDR2 from the germline V gene are GTSNPN and SVGIG (reference sequence). CDR3 amino acids: CACNSPGSSGNTIYF. DNA of the CDR3: TGTGCCTGTAATTCCCCGGGCAGCTCTGGAAACACCATATATTTT.

This clone has a handful of counts. The chain carries TRBV18 and TRBJ1-4; possible D gene TRBD1, 6 bases. Germline CDR1 reads KGHSH; CDR2 reads LQKENI. The CDR3 is 15 amino acids. The V end lost 0 bases, the J end lost 3 bases, and 8 bases lay between the germline ends. The CDR3 DNA sequence: TGTGCCAGCTCACCACCGGGGGCCCCTAATGAAAAACTGTTTTTT. It encodes CASSPPGAPNEKLFF.

The chain links TRBV7-8 to TRBJ1-3, with TRBD1 as a possible D gene (6 bases). Germline-derived CDR1 and CDR2 are SGHVS and FQNEAQ. The ends were cut back, 4 bases at V and 6 bases at J, with 13 bases in the middle. The length of the CDR3 is 14 residues. Here the CDR3 DNA reads TGTGCCAGCAGCTCCGACAGGTTTGAAAACACCATATATTTT. Encoded protein: CASSSDRFENTIYF. The entire variable domain, with the rest obtained from reference TRBV7-8 and TRBJ1-3, is as follows: GAGVSQSPRYKVAKRGQDVALRCDPISGHVSLFWYQQALGQGPEFLTYFQNEAQLDKSGLPSDRFFAERPEGSVSTLKIQRTQQEDSAVYLCASSSDRFENTIYFGEGSWLTVV.

This clone was detected only once. The chain carries TRBV19 and TRBJ2-1; 8 bases are shared with TRBD1. J gave up 2 bases and V 7 bases, and 7 bases lay outside the gene matches. Per germline, CDR1 LNHDA and CDR2 SQIVND (reference sequence). This CDR3 contains 15 residues. CDR3 DNA sequence: TGTGCCAGTACTAAAGACAGGGGCCCCTACAATGAGCAGTTCTTC. Its translation: CASTKDRGPYNEQFF.

The chain is built from TRBV24-1 and TRBJ2-2, with D perhaps assigned TRBD1 or TRBD2 (5 bases each). Germline CDR1 and CDR2: KGHDR and SFDVKD. This CDR3 is 14 amino acids long. Trimming removed 7 bases from V and 4 bases from J, with 12 bases in between. The chain's CDR3 is CATSSRGATGELFF. The CDR3 region has the DNA TGTGCCACCAGCTCCAGAGGGGCCACCGGGGAGCTGTTTTTT.

V and J are TRBV21-1 and TRBJ2-3. TRBV21-1 is a pseudogene. The length of the CDR3 is 14 residues. CDR3 DNA: TGTGCCAGCAGCAAGGGTCTTACCACAGATACGCAGTATTTT. It codes for CASSKGLTTDTQYF.

J is TRBJ1-2 and V is TRBV28, with 9 bases lining up with TRBD1. The V segment lost 2 bases and the J segment 8 bases; nucleotides outside the gene matches: 12. Germline CDR1 and CDR2: MDHEN and SYDVKM. The CDR3 contains 16 residues. CDR3 region: CASSLGTGIGVWGYTF. The CDR3 coding sequence is TGTGCCAGCAGTTTAGGGACAGGGATAGGGGTTTGGGGCTACACCTTC.

The rearrangement uses TRBV5-1 and TRBJ2-1; TRBD2 agrees at 9 bases. V dropped 1 base and J dropped 7; count of bases not matched to a gene: 9. Germline values: CDR1 SGHRS, CDR2 YFSETQ. The CDR3 is made up of 16 amino acids. The CDR3 DNA follows: TGCGCCAGCAGCTTGTTGCAGCGGGGGGTCCGGAATGAGCAGTTCTTC. Translated, it gives CASSLLQRGVRNEQFF.

This clone occurred once. The J gene is TRBJ1-4, the V gene TRBV28; D not certain. Trimming shortened V by 6 bases and J by 7 bases, and 18 bases separated the two germline ends. Germline V gene sequence: CDR1 MDHEN, CDR2 SYDVKM. The CDR3 spans 15 residues. In DNA, the CDR3 is TGTGCCAGCAGCGATACCAAGGGAGTGGGTGAAAAACTGTTTTTT. Its translation is CASSDTKGVGEKLFF.

The chain combines TRBV28 with TRBJ1-2; D call uncertain. Trimming shortened V by 2 bases and J by 5 bases, and 12 bases separated the two germline ends. CDR1 MDHEN and CDR2 SYDVKM come from the germline V gene. This CDR3 has 14 amino acids. CDR3 amino acids: CASSLRVDGYGYTF. As DNA, the CDR3 is TGTGCCAGCAGTTTAAGGGTCGATGGATATGGCTACACCTTC.

The V gene is TRBV27, the J gene TRBJ1-1; D gene unclear. With 7 bases removed from V and 4 bases from J, the gap between germline ends came to 7 bases. Germline-derived CDR1 and CDR2 are MNHEY and SMNVEV (reference sequence). The CDR3 has 11 residues. This CDR3 reads CASIRGTEAFF. The CDR3 nucleotides read TGTGCCAGCATCCGTGGCACTGAAGCTTTCTTT.

The chain combines TRBV10-2 with TRBJ1-5, with 7 positions matching TRBD1. CDR3 length: 16 residues. V was pared by 6 bases and J by 0 bases, with 8 bases of the junction left unmatched. Per germline, CDR1 WSHSY and CDR2 SAAADI. CDR3: CASREQGLHSNQPQHF. The CDR3 DNA is TGCGCCAGCAGGGAACAGGGGCTTCATAGCAATCAGCCCCAGCATTTT.

The gene calls are TRBV5-1 and TRBJ2-1; D remains unclear. Germline V gene lookup returns CDR1 SGHRS and CDR2 YFSETQ. The V and J ends lost 1 base and 9 bases respectively, with 14 bases between them. The CDR3 sequence is 14 residues long. The CDR3 nucleotides read TGCGCCAGCAGCTTGAAGGGCCCGGAGATTGAGCAGTTCTTC. This translates into CASSLKGPEIEQFF.

V usage is TRBV25-1 and J usage is TRBJ2-7; 10 bases map to TRBD1. Germline CDR1 MGHDK, CDR2 SYGVNS. J gave up 1 base and V 5 bases, and 8 bases lay outside the gene matches. The CDR3 covers 16 residues. CDR3 loop: CASSRTRDRGSYEQYF. The CDR3 DNA reads TGTGCCAGCAGTCGTACCCGGGACAGGGGATCCTACGAGCAGTACTTC.

The chain joins TRBV15 to TRBJ2-5; 7 nucleotides match TRBD1. V lost 0 bases to trimming and J lost 13 bases; unmatched junction nucleotides: 8. Germline CDR1 LNHNV, CDR2 YYDKDF (reference sequence). CDR3 length equals 13 residues. The CDR3 DNA reads as TGTGCCACCAGCAGAGATTCTAGGGGGCAGCGGTACTTC. Amino acids: CATSRDSRGQRYF.

The chain has TRBV4-1 and TRBJ2-7; 8 bases align to TRBD1. The CDR3 spans 18 residues. Germline CDR1 reads MGHRA; CDR2 reads YSYEKL. J was trimmed by 6 bases and V by 5 bases; bases with no gene match: 21. In DNA form, the CDR3 reads TGCGCCAGCAGCACTGACCCCATTTACCTTCGGACAGGGTCCGAGCAGTACTTC. This translates into CASSTDPIYLRTGSEQYF.

The J gene is TRBJ1-1, the V gene TRBV6-5; D is undetermined. The V gene's germline CDR1 is MNHEY and CDR2 SVGAGI. The CDR3 runs 12 residues. V lost 7 bases and J 5 bases, leaving 11 bases between the germline ends. CDR3 protein: CASTKGTTEAFF. CDR3 DNA: TGTGCCAGCACGAAGGGAACTACTGAAGCTTTCTTT.

The rearrangement uses TRBV6-5 and TRBJ1-3; unclear D gene. The CDR3 spans 14 residues. Germline CDR1 MNHEY, CDR2 SVGAGI. Trimming pared 4 bases from V and 0 bases from J, leaving 7 bases between. This chain's CDR3 is CASSFTVSGNTIYF. Here the CDR3 DNA reads TGTGCCAGCAGTTTCACGGTCTCTGGAAACACCATATATTTT.